These 10 T cell receptor beta chains came from one sample sequenced in a study of cytomegalovirus exposure and HLA in healthy donors. PCR was performed using 60 Vbeta and 13 Jbeta primers. Clones were sequenced by immunoSEQ multiplex PCR, and TCRdb holds only the in-frame ones, with some missing. The sample comprises 180,000 or so clones, roughly 80% of which are singletons, and more than 1.5% rests with the top ten. The source material was PBMCs. These receptors were obtained from a man in his forties or fifties in good health and CMV-seronegative.

The CDR3 coding sequence is TGTGCCAGCAGCGGTGGACTAGCGGGCACAGATACGCAGTATTTT. Residues: CASSGGLAGTDTQYF. The chain carries TRBV9 and TRBJ2-3; 10 bases agree with TRBD2. V trimming: 3 bases; J trimming: 1 base; junction bases outside the gene matches: 2. The CDR3 has 15 residues. Germline V CDR1 and CDR2: SGDLS, YYNGEE.

This clone was observed once. The rearrangement joins TRBV6-5 to TRBJ1-4; a possible D gene is TRBD1 (5 bases). The germline gives CDR1 MNHEY, CDR2 SVGAGI. With 0 bases removed from V and 4 bases from J, the gap between germline ends came to 12 bases. CDR3 length equals 16 residues. The CDR3 sequence: CASSYSPRGSNEKLFF. The CDR3, as DNA: TGTGCCAGCAGTTACTCGCCCCGGGGGAGTAATGAAAAACTGTTTTTT.

On this clone: Other DNA sequences within the sample encode an identical CDR3. V usage is TRBV18 and J usage is TRBJ1-1; 9 nucleotides match TRBD1. The CDR3 covers 14 residues. Looked up from germline, CDR1 is KGHSH and CDR2 is LQKENI. The J segment lost 2 bases and the V segment lost 3 bases, leaving 1 base of the junction unmatched. DNA of the CDR3: TGTGCCAGCTCACCGGGACAGGGAAACACTGAAGCTTTCTTT. This encodes CASSPGQGNTEAFF.

The gene calls are TRBV18 and TRBJ2-1; maybe TRBD2 (6 bases). Germline V gives CDR1 KGHSH, CDR2 LQKENI. This CDR3 region has 13 residues. V shed 5 bases and J shed 5 bases, with 10 bases lying between them. The CDR3 here is CASSSSSDNEQFF. The CDR3 DNA reads TGTGCCAGCTCATCTTCTAGCGACAATGAGCAGTTCTTC.

This clone was observed a few times. CDR3: CASSPPGRTGGNQPQHF. Here the CDR3 DNA reads TGTGCCAGTTCCCCCCCCGGTAGGACAGGGGGTAATCAGCCCCAGCATTTT. The chain combines TRBV19 with TRBJ1-5; 10 bases fit TRBD1. Germline V gene sequence: CDR1 LNHDA, CDR2 SQIVND (reference sequence). The CDR3 sequence is 17 residues long. The V gene end was trimmed by 8 bases and the J gene end by 4 bases; junction bases not matched to a gene: 14.

The gene calls are TRBV7-3 and TRBJ2-2; 7 bases are shared with TRBD2. This CDR3 has 16 residues. Germline V gene sequence: CDR1 SGHTA, CDR2 FQGTGA. Losses at the gene ends were 3 bases for V and 1 base for J; bases not matched to a gene: 5. CDR3 DNA: TGTGCCAGCAGCTTTACCGCTAGCGGGAACACCGGGGAGCTGTTTTTT. Translating it yields CASSFTASGNTGELFF.

This chain uses TRBV2 with TRBJ2-7; 8 nucleotides align to TRBD2. The J segment lost 2 bases and the V segment lost 7 bases, leaving 7 bases of the junction unmatched. Germline lookup yields CDR1 SNHLY and CDR2 FYNNEI. CDR3 length: 14 amino acids. CDR3 coding DNA: TGTGCCAGCATCTACGGGGGGGCCCCCTACGAGCAGTACTTC. Protein sequence: CASIYGGAPYEQYF.

The chain couples TRBV11-2 to TRBJ2-7; D is unclear. CDR3 length: 15 residues. Looked up from germline, CDR1 is SGHAT and CDR2 is FQNNGV. Deletions cut 5 bases from V and 2 bases from J, with 16 bases between. CDR3 sequence reads: CASSGDWPRAYEQYF. DNA of the CDR3: TGTGCCAGCAGCGGTGACTGGCCTCGGGCCTACGAGCAGTACTTC.

In DNA form, the CDR3 reads TGTGCCAGCAGTGAACCAGGGTCGGTGACCGGGGAGCTGTTTTTT. This encodes CASSEPGSVTGELFF. The rearrangement joins TRBV6-1 to TRBJ2-2; possibly TRBD1 for D (5 bases). V gave up 2 bases and J gave up 5 bases, with 12 bases separating them. CDR3 size: 15 residues. Germline V gene sequence: CDR1 MNHNS, CDR2 SASEGT.

This clone has a handful of counts. V and J are TRBV5-1 and TRBJ1-2; TRBD1 aligns across 11 bases. CDR1 is SGHRS, CDR2 YFSETQ, per germline. The CDR3 contains 14 residues. After removal of 4 bases from V and 6 bases from J, the junction contained 5 bases not matched to a gene. The CDR3 spells CASSQDRGRDGYTF. The CDR3 region has the DNA TGCGCCAGCAGCCAGGACAGGGGGCGGGATGGCTACACCTTC. The full variable domain, with the rest looked up from reference TRBV5-1 and TRBJ1-2, is KAGVTQTPRYLIKTRGQQVTLSCSPISGHRSVSWYQQTPGQGLQFLFEYFSETQRNKGNFPGRFSGRQFSNSRSEMNVSTLELGDSALYLCASSQDRGRDGYTFGSGTRLTVV.